This record covers a single T cell receptor (beta chain). What it binds is not known. Assay runs were performed at deep level. Profiled with immunoSEQ multiplex PCR; TCRdb holds only in-frame clones, not every one. The sample lists around 700,000 clones, about two thirds occurring once. This specimen comes from a study of shared clonotypes between healthy human individuals. About the study: The donor pool was made up of a couple of women and a few men aged 18 to 49. A donor's plate count was three for CD4 naive and three for CD4 memory; CD8 naive had two and CD8 memory one. Regarding the study as a whole: Shared clonotypes: 4.5% to 5% naive CD4, under 4% naive CD8, 2.3% memory CD4, more than 0.3% memory CD8.

The germline CDR1 and CDR2 sequences are SGHRS and YFSETQ. With 4 bases clipped from V and 2 bases from J, the junction kept 6 bases outside the gene matches. The CDR3 runs 15 residues. Sequenced input: memory CD4+ T cells sorted from blood. Subset noted: CD45RA-negative fraction. The chain has TRBV5-1 and TRBJ2-7; 10 bases map to TRBD2. The receptor's source is a woman aged 25 to 39 in good health. In nucleotides, the CDR3 is TGCGCCAGCAGCCTAACTAGCGGGGCTGCCTACGAGCAGTACTTC. It codes for CASSLTSGAAYEQYF.